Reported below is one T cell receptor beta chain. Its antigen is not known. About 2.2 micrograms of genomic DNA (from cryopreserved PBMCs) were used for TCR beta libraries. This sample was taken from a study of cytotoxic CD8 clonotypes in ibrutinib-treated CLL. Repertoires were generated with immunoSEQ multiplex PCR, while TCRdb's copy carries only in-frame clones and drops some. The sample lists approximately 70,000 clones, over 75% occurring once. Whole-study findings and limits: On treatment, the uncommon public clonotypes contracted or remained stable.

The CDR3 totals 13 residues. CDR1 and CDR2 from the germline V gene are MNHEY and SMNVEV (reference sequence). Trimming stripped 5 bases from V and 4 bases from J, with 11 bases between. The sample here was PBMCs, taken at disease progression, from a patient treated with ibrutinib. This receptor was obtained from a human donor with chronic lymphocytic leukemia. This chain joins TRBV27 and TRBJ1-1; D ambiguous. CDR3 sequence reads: CASSLTRGTEAFF. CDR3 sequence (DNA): TGTGCCAGCAGTCTGACAAGAGGCACTGAAGCTTTCTTT.